By sample fraction, the clone carrying this TCR beta chain is medium-sized. Its antigen is undetermined. Germline assignment: CDR1 SGHKS and CDR2 YYEKEE (reference sequence). Trimming took 0 bases from V and 5 from J, leaving 10 bases between them. The length of the CDR3 is 14 residues. This record belongs to a study of CD8 T cells in ankylosing spondylitis. Findings of the study overall: According to the report, clones linked to the disease were significantly enriched in matched synovial fluid samples taken from ankylosing spondylitis patients. In reactive arthritis synovial fluid and blood, some motif variants had been reported before.

MiXCR was run by TCRdb on the 5' RACE reads, yielding one entry per CDR3 protein. The sample includes 100,000 to 150,000 distinct CDR3 sequences, 7% to 10% of them seen just once. The chain carries TRBV5-5 and TRBJ2-3, with D perhaps TRBD2 (5 bases). The source material was blood, either unsorted or a sorted T cell fraction (not recorded which). This TCR derives from a male donor with ankylosing spondylitis or in good health (not recorded which). CDR3 DNA sequence: TGTGCCAGCAGCTTGGAGGAAGGGAGAGATACGCAGTATTTT. It is translated as CASSLEEGRDTQYF.